The subject of this entry is one TCR beta chain. The specificity of this receptor is unknown. The input lacks base qualities; no much larger clone sits a single base away. Before genomic DNA extraction, regulatory T cells were isolated from blood as CD4+CD25-high CD127-low cells. Fewer than ten healthy control donors served as the comparison group for repertoire analyses. The library was generated by the immunoSEQ multiplex PCR assay. Rearranged TCR beta chain products were amplified from genomic DNA of sorted T-cell subsets and sequenced. Turning to the authors' computational methods: Shannon entropy and Simpson indices were used to quantify the repertoire diversity of productive TCR beta rearrangements. Clonal expansion was assessed using the summed frequency of the 100 most abundant productive TCR beta clonotypes among total reads. The TRB repertoires were evaluated with a self-reactivity index based on amino acid usage at CDR3beta positions 6 and 7. Two-way ANOVA was used for repertoire analyses, while Student t or Mann-Whitney tests were used for flow cytometric analyses. What TCRdb holds here is the immuneACCESS table cut down to in-frame rearrangements. Part of the clones is not present; checked against another copy, under half of the missing clones reflect an unresolved V gene, and the others are unexplained. V and J calls and clone size are as listed in that table; D and trimming were resolved from the DNA. The sample table shows 8,000 to 10,000 clones, and 89% are seen once. 1% to 1.5% of the sample lies in the top ten.

This record belongs to a study of regulatory and conventional T cells in RAG deficiency (dated by TCRdb to about 2017). With regard to the full study: To compare the diversity and composition of the repertoires of Treg, conventional CD4+ and CD8+ T cells between RAG-deficient patients and healthy controls, the study applied high-throughput TCR beta sequencing.

The full study reports these points: RAG-deficient patients showed markedly lower Shannon entropy and higher Simpson indices than control T-cell subpopulations. Compared with controls, Omenn syndrome and CID/AS patients had 80 to 100-fold fewer unique TCR beta sequences in Treg cells, but only around 10-fold fewer in the other subsets. In Omenn syndrome patients, sorted CD25-high CD127-low cells may represent peripherally activated cells rather than bona fide Treg cells. Shorter CDR3 lengths were found in all patient T-cell subsets, and >75% Treg-Tconv repertoire overlap at nucleotide and amino acid level was observed in Omenn syndrome patients. Some T-cell subset analyses were not done for some subjects.

From the germline V gene, CDR1 is MGHRA and CDR2 is YSYEKL. The CDR3, cysteine through phenylalanine, is 16 amino acids long. Only CDR3 DNA remains: 48 bases, in frame from the first base. Trimming costs V 0 bases and J 2 bases, and their ends lie 8 bases apart. These data are also associated with another study on regulatory T cells. As the second publication notes: The multiplex PCR used 52 forward TRBV primers and 13 reverse TRBJ primers, with assay-based and computational corrections for amplification bias. Restricted unique TRB V-J pairs and skewed V and J gene usage were observed in patient repertoires, most markedly in regulatory T cells. Between CD3G-deficient patients and healthy controls, the study compared T-cell receptor beta repertoires in sorted regulatory T cells, conventional CD4+ T cells and CD8+ T cells. Ficoll density separation was used to isolate peripheral blood mononuclear cells. Within the immunoSEQ assay, multiplex PCR amplified rearranged TRB loci from genomic DNA. TRB amplicons were sequenced on an Illumina HiSeq platform. Custom algorithms error-filtered the raw sequences and aligned them to reference gene sequences, after which the immunoSEQ online tools were used for analysis. Frequencies of productive and nonproductive TRB rearrangements were evaluated among both unique and total sequences. For group comparisons, t tests, Mann-Whitney tests or two-way ANOVA were performed in Prism software.

The TCR comes from a human donor in good health. Sequencing was done on a sample of Tregs sorted from blood. In this chain, TRBV4-1 is recombined with TRBJ2-6; TRBD1 could be the D gene, as 5 bases match. CDR3 region: CASSQEQAPGANVLTF. The sequenced DNA is TGCGCCAGCAGCCAAGAACAGGCTCCTGGGGCCAACGTCCTGACTTTC.